Presented here are 11 T cell receptor beta chains from one specimen sequenced in a study of CD8+ T cells in alopecia areata. RNA extraction was followed by reverse transcription into cDNA, which acted as the sequencing template. Assay used: immunoSEQ multiplex PCR; TCRdb lists only in-frame clones, some missing. The profile covers some 200,000 clones, with 58% appearing a single time and about 5.1% taken by the ten largest. The treatment denotes: oral pan-JAK inhibitor, 5-10 mg twice daily. Sequencing was performed on CD4+ T cells sorted from blood, taken at week 24, from a patient treated with tofacitinib. These receptors all come from a human donor with alopecia areata.

This rearrangement joins TRBV7-6 to TRBJ2-5; D is ambiguous. The germline V gene encodes CDR1 SGHVS and CDR2 FNYEAQ. CDR3 length: 14 residues. Between the trimmed V and J ends, which lost 1 base and 1 base, there was a span of 7 bases. This chain's CDR3 is CASSLVAAQETQYF. CDR3 nucleotides: TGTGCCAGCAGCTTAGTTGCTGCCCAAGAGACCCAGTACTTC.

The rearrangement joins TRBV4-1 to TRBJ1-1; TRBD1 matches at 7 bases. Germline V gene sequence: CDR1 MGHRA, CDR2 YSYEKL. V was pared by 0 bases and J by 3 bases, with 13 bases of the junction left unmatched. The length of the CDR3 is 18 residues. The CDR3 DNA follows: TGCGCCAGCAGCCAAGAAGGGGGCCAACAGGGGCGGGACACTGAAGCTTTCTTT. Its protein product is CASSQEGGQQGRDTEAFF.

This chain connects TRBV9 to TRBJ2-5, with D possibly being TRBD2 (6 bases). CDR3 length: 13 amino acids. Germline V gene lookup returns CDR1 SGDLS and CDR2 YYNGEE. Trimming removed 3 bases from V and 2 bases from J, with 8 bases in between. Written as DNA, the CDR3 is TGTGCCAGCAGCGCGGGGGAACAAGAGACCCAGTACTTC. Its protein is CASSAGEQETQYF. The full variable domain, with the rest looked up from reference TRBV9 and TRBJ2-5, is DSGVTQTPKHLITATGQRVTLRCSPRSGDLSVYWYQQSLDQGLQFLIQYYNGEERAKGNILERFSAQQFPDLHSELNLSSLELGDSALYFCASSAGEQETQYFGPGTRLLVL.

The J gene is TRBJ2-2, the V gene TRBV19, with D perhaps matching TRBD1 (6 bases). The CDR3 loop spans 16 amino acids. Trimming took 4 bases from V and 1 from J, leaving 13 bases between them. Germline loops: CDR1 LNHDA, CDR2 SQIVND (reference sequence). The CDR3 protein is CASSTRIQGNTGELFF. In DNA, the CDR3 is TGTGCCAGTAGTACCCGAATACAGGGGAACACCGGGGAGCTGTTTTTT.

The chain recombines TRBV10-3 with TRBJ2-7, with D uncertain. Trimming pared 6 bases from V and 7 bases from J, leaving 19 bases between. Germline V gene sequence: CDR1 ENHRY, CDR2 SYGVKD. This CDR3 spans 14 amino acids. This CDR3 is CAISPQIQDGEQYF. In DNA form, the CDR3 reads TGTGCCATCAGCCCTCAAATCCAGGACGGAGAGCAGTACTTC.

This clone has only one observation. V usage is TRBV5-1 and J usage is TRBJ2-1; tentatively, D is TRBD1 (5 bases). Trimming left V 2 bases short and J 9 bases short, with 12 bases between. CDR1 and CDR2 (germline): SGHRS, YFSETQ. The CDR3 is 13 amino acids. The CDR3 DNA sequence: TGCGCCAGCAGCTTTGAAAGGGGCACTGAGCAGTTCTTC. Protein: CASSFERGTEQFF.

A few counts support this clone. This chain joins TRBV5-1 and TRBJ2-5; 9 positions match TRBD2. Germline lookup yields CDR1 SGHRS and CDR2 YFSETQ. The J segment lost 0 bases and the V segment lost 0 bases, leaving 3 bases of the junction unmatched. This CDR3 has 16 amino acids. The CDR3 DNA reads as TGCGCCAGCAGCTTGGCCCTAGCGGGGTACCAAGAGACCCAGTACTTC. It translates to CASSLALAGYQETQYF.

The J gene is TRBJ2-3, the V gene TRBV12-5; D not certain. This CDR3 spans 13 amino acids. Germline lookup yields CDR1 LGHNT and CDR2 FRNRAP. V was cut by 7 bases and J by 4 bases, with 12 bases left in between. The CDR3 spells CASVPLIPDTQYF. The CDR3 bases are TGTGCTAGTGTGCCCCTCATACCAGATACGCAGTATTTT. The variable domain in full, completed from reference TRBV12-5 and TRBJ2-3, reads DARVTQTPRHKVTEMGQEVTMRCQPILGHNTVFWYRQTMMQGLELLAYFRNRAPLDDSGMPKDRFSAEMPDATLATLKIQPSEPRDSAVYFCASVPLIPDTQYFGPGTRLTVL.

The rearrangement uses TRBV10-3 and TRBJ2-7; TRBD2 agrees at 9 bases. CDR1 is ENHRY and CDR2 is SYGVKD in the germline V gene. The junction had 12 bases not matched to a gene; V was cut back by 8 bases and J by 1 base. The CDR3 consists of 16 residues. CDR3 in amino acids: CAIGEGSGSKSYEQYF. CDR3 bases: TGTGCCATCGGCGAGGGTAGCGGGAGTAAGTCCTACGAGCAGTACTTC.

A few counts support this clone. This chain connects TRBV5-6 to TRBJ2-7, with D maybe TRBD2 (6 bases). This CDR3 is built from 14 residues. V was clipped by 6 bases and J by 5 bases, with 18 bases between them. CDR1 is SGHDT, CDR2 YYEEEE, per germline. The CDR3 here is CASTESIAVHEQYF. Written as DNA, the CDR3 is TGTGCCAGCACCGAATCAATAGCGGTCCACGAGCAGTACTTC.

The chain joins TRBV6-1 to TRBJ2-5, with 9 bases that match TRBD1. The CDR3 has 14 amino acids. Germline V gene sequence: CDR1 MNHNS, CDR2 SASEGT. V trimming: 6 bases; J trimming: 5 bases; junction bases outside the gene matches: 7. The CDR3 here is CASSWDRASETQYF. CDR3 nucleotides: TGTGCCAGCAGCTGGGACAGGGCGTCTGAGACCCAGTACTTC.